The source of this TCR beta chain is a study of Ad26.COV2.S vaccination and SARS-CoV-2 variants. Regarding treatment: around 19 received Ad26.COV2.S at low or high dose, single or two shots; about 5 received placebo; per-sample allocation not given. Day 63 after the first vaccine or placebo injection was the time point for sampling. Method: immunoSEQ multiplex PCR; TCRdb's copy keeps in-frame clones and lacks some. The sample contains over 400,000 clones, nearly 90% of which appear only once. J lost 3 bases, V lost 4 bases, and 1 base had no gene match. The germline V gene has CDR1 SGHTA and CDR2 FQGTGA. The CDR3 consists of 13 residues. Concerning this clone itself: As yet, its antigen is unknown. This may come from a read error, since a much larger clone is one base off.

Regarding the study as a whole: Researchers cautioned that TCR breadth and depth analyses may have underestimated total T cell responses.

This sequence joins TRBV7-3 and TRBJ1-1, with 8 bases lining up with TRBD1. The sequence was obtained from a person between 18 and 59 years old who received the Ad26.COV2.S COVID-19 vaccine or a placebo. The sample was peripheral blood, taken in a trial of Ad26.COV2.S vaccine versus placebo. As DNA, the CDR3 is TGTGCCAGCAGCTCGGACAGGGACACTGAAGCTTTCTTT. This sequence encodes CASSSDRDTEAFF.